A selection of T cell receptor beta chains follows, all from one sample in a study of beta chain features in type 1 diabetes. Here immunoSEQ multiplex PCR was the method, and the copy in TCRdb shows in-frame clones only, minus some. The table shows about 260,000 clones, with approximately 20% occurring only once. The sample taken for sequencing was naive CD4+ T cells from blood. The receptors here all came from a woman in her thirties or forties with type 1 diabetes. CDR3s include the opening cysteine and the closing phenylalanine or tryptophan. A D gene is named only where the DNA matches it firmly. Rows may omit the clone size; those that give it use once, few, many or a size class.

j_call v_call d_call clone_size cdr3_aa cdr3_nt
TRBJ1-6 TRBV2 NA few CASTEGTVGNSPLHF TGTGCCAGCACAGAGGGAACGGTAGGAAATTCACCCCTCCACTTT
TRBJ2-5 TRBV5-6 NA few CASSLRQGHTETQYF TGTGCCAGCAGCTTGCGGCAGGGGCATACAGAGACCCAGTACTTC
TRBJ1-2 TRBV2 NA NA CASSQYDIYYGYTF TGTGCCAGCAGTCAATACGACATTTACTATGGCTACACCTTC
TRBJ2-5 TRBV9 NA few CASSFDEEETQYF TGTGCCAGCAGCTTTGACGAGGAAGAGACCCAGTACTTC
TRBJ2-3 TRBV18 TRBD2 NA CASQSWGLASDTQYF TGTGCCAGCCAAAGTTGGGGACTAGCGTCAGATACGCAGTATTTT
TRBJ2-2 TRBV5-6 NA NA CASSLVGGVTHTGELFF TGTGCCAGCAGCTTGGTGGGCGGGGTAACCCACACCGGGGAGCTGTTTTTT
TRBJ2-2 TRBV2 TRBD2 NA CASCLAGTGELFF TGTGCCAGCTGCCTAGCGGGCACCGGGGAGCTGTTTTTT
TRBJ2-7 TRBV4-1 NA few CASSPQRVLSYEQYF TGCGCCAGCAGCCCTCAGAGGGTACTATCCTACGAGCAGTACTTC
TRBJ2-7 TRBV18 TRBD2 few CASSPAGVSHEQYF TGTGCCAGCTCACCGGCGGGGGTTTCCCACGAGCAGTACTTC
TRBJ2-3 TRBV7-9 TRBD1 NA CASSFVQGVGDTQYF TGTGCCAGCAGCTTCGTGCAGGGGGTAGGAGATACGCAGTATTTT
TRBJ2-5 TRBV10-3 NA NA CAISEGQGRGQETQYF TGTGCCATCAGTGAGGGTCAGGGGAGGGGGCAAGAGACCCAGTACTTC
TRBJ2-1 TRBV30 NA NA CAWSHNEQFF TGTGCCTGGTCTCACAATGAGCAGTTCTTC
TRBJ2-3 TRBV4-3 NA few CASSQGVGGGPRTDTQYF TGCGCCAGCAGCCAAGGGGTCGGCGGCGGGCCTCGCACAGATACGCAGTATTTT
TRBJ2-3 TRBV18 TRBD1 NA CASHQGTGTDTQYF TGTGCCAGCCACCAGGGGACAGGGACAGATACGCAGTATTTT
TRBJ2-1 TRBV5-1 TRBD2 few CASSSPGGPYNEQFF TGCGCCAGCAGCTCCCCGGGGGGGCCCTACAATGAGCAGTTCTTC
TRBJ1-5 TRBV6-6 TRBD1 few CASRGTGGNQPQHF TGTGCCAGCAGGGGTACAGGGGGAAATCAGCCCCAGCATTTT
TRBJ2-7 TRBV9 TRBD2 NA CASSVGLAGEGHEQYF TGTGCCAGCAGCGTAGGGCTAGCGGGAGAAGGCCACGAGCAGTACTTC
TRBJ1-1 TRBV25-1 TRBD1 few CASSGDRGLSTEAFF TGTGCCAGCAGTGGGGACAGGGGGCTGAGTACTGAAGCTTTCTTT
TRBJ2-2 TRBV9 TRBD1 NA CASSVQGASTGELFF TGTGCCAGCAGCGTCCAGGGGGCGAGCACCGGGGAGCTGTTTTTT
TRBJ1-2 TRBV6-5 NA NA CASRKGRGNDYGYTF TGTGCCAGCAGAAAAGGCCGGGGGAACGACTATGGCTACACCTTC
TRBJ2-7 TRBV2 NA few CASSGALYEQYF TGTGCCAGCAGTGGGGCCCTCTACGAGCAGTACTTC
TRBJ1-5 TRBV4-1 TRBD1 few CASSQLLQGDNQPQHF TGCGCCAGCAGCCAACTCCTTCAGGGGGATAACCAGCCCCAGCATTTT
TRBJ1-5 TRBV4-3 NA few CASSPQRGQPQHF TGCGCCAGCAGCCCCCAGAGAGGGCAGCCCCAGCATTTT
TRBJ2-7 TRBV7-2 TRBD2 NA CASSPTSGRAYEQYF TGTGCCAGCAGCCCGACTAGCGGGAGGGCCTACGAGCAGTACTTC
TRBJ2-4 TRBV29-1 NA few CSVGQVAKNIQYF TGCAGCGTTGGACAGGTAGCCAAAAACATTCAGTACTTC
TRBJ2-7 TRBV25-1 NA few CASSEQGNSEQYF TGTGCCAGCAGTGAACAGGGGAATTCCGAGCAGTACTTC
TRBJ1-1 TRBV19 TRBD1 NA CASRGQGNTEAFF TGTGCCAGTCGCGGACAGGGGAACACTGAAGCTTTCTTT
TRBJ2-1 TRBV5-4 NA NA CASSLGSASYNEQFF TGTGCCAGCAGCTTAGGGAGTGCTTCCTACAATGAGCAGTTCTTC
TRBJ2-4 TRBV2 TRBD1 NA CASSILTGALAKNIQYF TGTGCCAGCAGTATCCTAACAGGGGCCTTAGCCAAAAACATTCAGTACTTC
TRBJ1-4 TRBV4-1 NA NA CASRRTATNEKLFF TGCGCCAGCAGACGCACAGCAACTAATGAAAAACTGTTTTTT
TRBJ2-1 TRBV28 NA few CASIHGSYNEQFF TGTGCCAGCATCCACGGGAGTTACAATGAGCAGTTCTTC
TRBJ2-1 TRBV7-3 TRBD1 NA CASSPTGDEQFF TGTGCCAGCAGCCCCACAGGGGACGAGCAGTTCTTC
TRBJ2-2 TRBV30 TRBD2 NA CAWSGGGRGAGELFF TGTGCCTGGAGTGGCGGGGGACGGGGGGCCGGGGAGCTGTTTTTT